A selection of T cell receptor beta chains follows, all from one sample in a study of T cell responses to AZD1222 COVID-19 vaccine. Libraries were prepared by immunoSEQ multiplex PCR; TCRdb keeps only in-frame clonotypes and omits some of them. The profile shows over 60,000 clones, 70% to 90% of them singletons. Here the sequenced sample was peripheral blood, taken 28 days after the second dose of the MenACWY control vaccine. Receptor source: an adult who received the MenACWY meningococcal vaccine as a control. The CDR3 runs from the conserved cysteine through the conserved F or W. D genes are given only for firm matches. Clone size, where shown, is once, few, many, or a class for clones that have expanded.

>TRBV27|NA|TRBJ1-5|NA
CASRGQWDQPQHF
TGTGCCAGCAGGGGGCAATGGGATCAGCCCCAGCATTTT
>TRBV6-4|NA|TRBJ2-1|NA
CASSLDVYNEQFF
TGTGCCAGCAGCTTAGACGTCTACAATGAGCAGTTCTTC
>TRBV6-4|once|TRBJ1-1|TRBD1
CASRADRGRDTEAFF
TGTGCCAGCAGGGCCGACAGGGGGCGCGACACTGAAGCTTTCTTT
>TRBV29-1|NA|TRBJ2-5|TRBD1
CSVRGPEETQYF
TGCAGCGTCAGGGGGCCGGAAGAGACCCAGTACTTC
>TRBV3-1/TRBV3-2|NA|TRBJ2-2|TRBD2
CASRPTSANTGELFF
TGTGCCAGCAGGCCTACTAGCGCGAACACCGGGGAGCTGTTTTTT
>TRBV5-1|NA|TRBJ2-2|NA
CASSSDGSYTGELFF
TGCGCCAGCAGCAGTGACGGATCTTACACCGGGGAGCTGTTTTTT
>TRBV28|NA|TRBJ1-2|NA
CASSLGRSRAYGYTF
TGTGCCAGCAGTTTAGGTCGGTCTAGGGCGTATGGCTACACCTTC
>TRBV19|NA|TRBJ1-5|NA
CASSIPLDSLSNQPQHF
TGTGCCAGTAGTATCCCTTTGGACAGCCTAAGCAATCAGCCCCAGCATTTT
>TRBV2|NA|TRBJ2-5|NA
CASSEALRGETQYF
TGTGCCAGCAGTGAAGCGCTGAGGGGAGAGACCCAGTACTTC
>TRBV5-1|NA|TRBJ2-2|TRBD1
CASSLDRGTGELFF
TGCGCCAGCAGCTTGGACAGGGGAACCGGGGAGCTGTTTTTT
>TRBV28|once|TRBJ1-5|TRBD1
CASGWDREVGQPQHF
TGTGCCAGCGGATGGGACAGGGAGGTTGGTCAGCCCCAGCATTTT
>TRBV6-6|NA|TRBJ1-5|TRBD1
CASSYLGQGQPQHF
TGTGCCAGCAGTTACCTGGGACAGGGACAGCCCCAGCATTTT
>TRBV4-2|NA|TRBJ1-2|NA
CASSQGWPPAGGYTF
TGTGCCAGCAGCCAAGGTTGGCCCCCGGCGGGTGGCTACACCTTC
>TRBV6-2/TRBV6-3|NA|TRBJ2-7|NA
CASSSRAPYEQYF
TGTGCCAGCAGTTCCCGGGCCCCCTACGAGCAGTACTTC
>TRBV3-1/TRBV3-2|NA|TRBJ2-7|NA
CASSQDSRARINEQYF
TGTGCCAGCAGCCAAGATTCTCGTGCCAGGATCAACGAGCAGTACTTC
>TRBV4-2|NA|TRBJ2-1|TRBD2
CASSQEVAGGLYNEQFF
TGTGCCAGCAGCCAAGAAGTAGCGGGGGGACTCTACAATGAGCAGTTCTTC
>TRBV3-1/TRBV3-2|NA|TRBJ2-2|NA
CASSQDLNGPSWPGELFF
TGTGCCAGCAGCCAAGATCTTAACGGGCCCTCCTGGCCCGGGGAGCTGTTTTTT
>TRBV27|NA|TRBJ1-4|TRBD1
CASTPTGGRYEKLFF
TGTGCCAGCACTCCGACAGGGGGACGGTATGAAAAACTGTTTTTT
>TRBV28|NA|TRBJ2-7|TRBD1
CASSFDRDPYEQYF
TGTGCCAGCAGTTTCGACAGGGATCCCTACGAGCAGTACTTC
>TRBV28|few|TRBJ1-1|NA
CASSLGGGFRTEAFF
TGTGCCAGCAGTTTGGGCGGGGGATTTCGCACTGAAGCTTTCTTT
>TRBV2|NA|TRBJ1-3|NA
CASTRTVGNTIYF
TGTGCCAGCACCAGGACAGTGGGAAACACCATATATTTT
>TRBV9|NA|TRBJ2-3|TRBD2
CASSVRGSGGVAQYF
TGTGCCAGCAGCGTACGGGGTAGCGGGGGGGTGGCGCAGTATTTT
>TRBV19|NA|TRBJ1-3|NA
CASSFYRVGGNTIYF
TGTGCCAGTAGTTTCTACCGCGTCGGGGGAAACACCATATATTTT
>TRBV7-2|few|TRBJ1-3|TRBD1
CASSLFSTGAGNTIYF
TGTGCCAGCAGCTTATTCTCGACAGGGGCTGGAAACACCATATATTTT
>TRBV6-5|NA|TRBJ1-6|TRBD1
CASTRGTAYNSPLHF
TGTGCCAGCACCCGAGGGACAGCCTATAATTCACCCCTCCACTTT
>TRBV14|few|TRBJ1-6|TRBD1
CASSQTGGSSPLHF
TGTGCCAGCAGCCAGACAGGGGGCAGTTCACCCCTCCACTTT
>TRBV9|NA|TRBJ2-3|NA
CASSVSPKGHITDTQYF
TGTGCCAGCAGCGTGAGCCCCAAGGGACATATCACAGATACGCAGTATTTT
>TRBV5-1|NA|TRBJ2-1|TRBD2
CASSLVAGDLYNEQFF
TGCGCCAGCAGCTTGGTTGCGGGGGACCTCTACAATGAGCAGTTCTTC
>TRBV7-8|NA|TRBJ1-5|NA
CASSPGAREAGGNQPQHF
TGTGCCAGCAGCCCGGGGGCGCGGGAGGCGGGAGGCAATCAGCCCCAGCATTTT
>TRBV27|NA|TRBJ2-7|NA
CASSFAGAYEQYF
TGTGCCAGCAGTTTTGCAGGGGCATACGAGCAGTACTTC
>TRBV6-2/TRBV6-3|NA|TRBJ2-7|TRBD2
CASSYSLSGGLTYEQYF
TGTGCCAGCAGTTACTCGCTTAGCGGGGGCCTTACCTACGAGCAGTACTTC
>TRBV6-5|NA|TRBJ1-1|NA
CAREHRDARYEAFF
TGTGCCAGAGAACACCGGGACGCCAGATATGAAGCTTTCTTT
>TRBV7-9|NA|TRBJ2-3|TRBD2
CASSRGLAPYTDTQYF
TGTGCCAGCAGCCGCGGACTAGCTCCTTACACAGATACGCAGTATTTT
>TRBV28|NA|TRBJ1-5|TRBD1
CASSLAGTGRNQPQHF
TGTGCCAGCAGTTTAGCCGGGACAGGACGTAATCAGCCCCAGCATTTT
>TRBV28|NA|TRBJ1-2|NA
CASSLQGSYGYTF
TGTGCCAGCAGCTTACAGGGCTCCTATGGCTACACCTTC
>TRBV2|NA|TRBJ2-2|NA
CASSPTGTVNTGELFF
TGTGCCAGCAGCCCGACAGGAACCGTGAACACCGGGGAGCTGTTTTTT